The 4 T cell receptor beta chains listed next were all sequenced from one sample in a study of radiotherapy plus CTLA-4 blockade in lung cancer. This table comes from immunoSEQ multiplex PCR, and its TCRdb copy is limited to in-frame clones, with some not included. The data show more than 95,000 clones, roughly 79% seen once. The sample in question was peripheral blood, obtained from a patient treated with radiotherapy plus ipilimumab. Source of these receptors: a human donor with non-small cell lung cancer who had a partial response to radiotherapy plus ipilimumab. Some clones in this sample may be carry-over from other donors' samples.

The chain combines TRBV6-5 with TRBJ2-1; tentatively, D is TRBD2 (6 bases). Germline loops: CDR1 MNHEY, CDR2 SVGAGI. Trimming cost V 2 bases and J 2 bases, with 10 bases left between them. The CDR3 length is 15 residues. The CDR3 sequence: CASSYAGSPYNEQFF. The CDR3 DNA reads as TGTGCCAGCAGTTACGCCGGGAGTCCCTACAATGAGCAGTTCTTC.

The rearrangement uses TRBV15 and TRBJ2-1, with 9 bases that match TRBD1. Germline V CDR1 and CDR2: LNHNV, YYDKDF (reference sequence). CDR3 size: 16 residues. Trimming at V came to 1 base and at J to 0 bases, leaving 1 base not matched to a gene. The CDR3 DNA reads TGTGCCACCAGCAGAGGGACAGGGGTCTCCTACAATGAGCAGTTCTTC. As protein: CATSRGTGVSYNEQFF. Looking up the rest from reference TRBV15 and TRBJ2-1 gives the full variable domain: DAMVIQNPRYQVTQFGKPVTLSCSQTLNHNVMYWYQQKSSQAPKLLFHYYDKDFNNEADTPDNFQSRRPNTSFCFLDIRSPGLGDTAMYLCATSRGTGVSYNEQFFGPGTRLTVL.

V usage is TRBV19 and J usage is TRBJ1-1, with D maybe TRBD1 (5 bases). V was trimmed by 7 bases and J by 0 bases, leaving 15 bases between them. The CDR3 is 15 residues long. The germline V gene has CDR1 LNHDA and CDR2 SQIVND (reference sequence). CDR3 bases: TGTGCCAGTATCCGAAATGGGGGGGTGAACACTGAAGCTTTCTTT. This translates into CASIRNGGVNTEAFF.

The chain employs TRBV18 and TRBJ1-5; D is possibly TRBD1 (5 bases). The V and J ends lost 4 bases and 4 bases respectively, with 14 bases between them. Germline CDR1 reads KGHSH; CDR2 reads LQKENI. CDR3 length: 15 amino acids. CDR3: CASSLNRNLNQPQHF. CDR3 DNA sequence: TGTGCCAGCTCACTGAACAGGAACTTAAATCAGCCCCAGCATTTT.